This entry is about one T cell receptor beta chain. Its antigen has not been determined. No clone much larger than this one lies a single base away; base qualities are absent. V gives up 3 bases and J gives up 4 bases, and the segment between their germline ends measures 12 bases. Counted from cysteine to phenylalanine, this CDR3 has 14 amino acids. CDR3 DNA is the only sequence kept; it has 42 bases, read in frame from the first base. From a lookup of the germline V gene, CDR1 and CDR2 are SGDLS and YYNGEE. The library was obtained by the immunoSEQ multiplex PCR assay. For TCR sequencing, RNA was extracted from every sample and reverse transcribed into cDNA to serve as template. SuperScript III was used to make first-strand cDNA, primed with a 2:1 mix of oligo-dT and random hexamers. A synthetic immune receptor repertoire was used to gauge amplification bias, and whatever bias remained was removed computationally. Per the original workflow: Raw reads were preprocessed to remove errors, and CDR3 was defined by IMGT conventions from the conserved cysteine to phenylalanine. Clonality was calculated as 1 minus Shannon entropy normalized by log2 of the number of productive unique TCRs. Whether scalp clones were CD4 or CD8 was inferred by matching scalp TCRbeta sequences against CD4 and CD8 repertoires sorted from blood. Here the immuneACCESS table is served through TCRdb, limited to in-frame sequences with V and J called. Missing clones are a known gap in these copies; in checked studies unresolved V genes cover under half, and the rest lacks a known reason. Clonal size and the V and J genes are those of that table, whereas D and trimming came from the DNA. This sample holds 100,000 to 150,000 clones; 30% to 40% were observed only once. The ten top clones hold 3% to 3.5% of the sample.

These data are taken from a study of CD8+ T cells in alopecia areata (dated by TCRdb to the late 2010s). In the study overall: The treated patients took part in an open-label pilot trial in which moderate-to-severe alopecia areata was treated with oral tofacitinib at 5 to 10 mg twice daily. The study used high-throughput TCRbeta sequencing to examine T cell clonal expansion in alopecia areata, in both the C3H/HeJ mouse model and human patients. Amplification of TCRbeta CDR3 regions was done by immunoSEQ multiplex PCR using 35 Vbeta forward primers and 13 Jbeta reverse primers. Scalp tissue and sorted CD4+ and CD8+ peripheral blood T cells from patchy and totalis/universalis alopecia areata patients and from healthy controls were covered by human TCRbeta sequencing. Scalp clonality was compared across normal scalp (n=4), patchy alopecia areata scalp (n=8), and alopecia totalis/universalis scalp (n=8). Patients stayed on tofacitinib for 6 to 18 months and then had 6 months of follow-up off drug so that delayed response and recurrence could be assessed. RNA was extracted with the PAXgene miRNA kit for fixed scalp, the miRNeasy kit for PBMCs, and the RNeasy kit for mouse skin. Biopsies were taken from tofacitinib-treated patients at baseline and again at 4 and 24 weeks into treatment, and several of those patients also had a later scalp biopsy.

Lesional scalp punch biopsies and peripheral blood were collected from alopecia areata patients. PBMCs were isolated by density centrifugation and stained for CD3, CD4 and CD8, after which CD4+ and CD8+ T cells were sorted on a FACSAria. Overall results and qualifications from the work: Scalp TCR repertoire analysis is complicated because resident alphabeta T cells in normal human skin are also sequenced, whereas mouse skin is dominated by gammadelta T cells. Compared with normal scalp, lesional scalp had higher clonality and more expanded CD8+ clones, particularly in alopecia totalis/universalis, a pattern that suggests antigenic drive. Shared TCR sequences between patients were less evident than in mice, which may be partly attributable to HLA diversity in the patient population.

Material: CD4+ T cells sorted from blood. The receptor's source is a human donor with alopecia areata. The chain links TRBV9 with TRBJ2-3, with the identity of the D gene unclear. The nucleotides are TGTGCCAGCAGCGCCCAGGTTCAGGCAGATACGCAGTATTTT. It is translated as CASSAQVQADTQYF.